This TCR beta chain was profiled in a study of CD8 T cells in ankylosing spondylitis. Each CDR3 protein is one row after TCRdb ran MiXCR on the 5' RACE reads. Among 130,000 or so distinct CDR3 sequences listed, over 6.5% were seen once. CDR1 is SQVTM and CDR2 is ANQGSEA in the germline V gene. This CDR3 has 13 residues. J gave up 0 bases and V 6 bases, and 4 bases lay outside the gene matches. This clonotype has ten or more counts. J is TRBJ1-1 and V is TRBV29-1; TRBD1 matches 7 bases. Sequencing input: blood, either unsorted or a sorted T cell fraction (not recorded which). The TCR comes from a male donor with ankylosing spondylitis or in good health (not recorded which). The CDR3 protein is CSVAGQLNTEAFF. CDR3 DNA sequence: TGCAGCGTCGCGGGACAGTTGAACACTGAAGCTTTCTTT. Using reference TRBV29-1 and TRBJ1-1 for the parts outside the CDR3, the full variable domain is SAVISQKPSRDICQRGTSLTIQCQVDSQVTMMFWYRQQPGQSLTLIATANQGSEATYESGFVIDKFPISRPNLTFSTLTVSNMSPEDSSIYLCSVAGQLNTEAFFGQGTRLTVV.